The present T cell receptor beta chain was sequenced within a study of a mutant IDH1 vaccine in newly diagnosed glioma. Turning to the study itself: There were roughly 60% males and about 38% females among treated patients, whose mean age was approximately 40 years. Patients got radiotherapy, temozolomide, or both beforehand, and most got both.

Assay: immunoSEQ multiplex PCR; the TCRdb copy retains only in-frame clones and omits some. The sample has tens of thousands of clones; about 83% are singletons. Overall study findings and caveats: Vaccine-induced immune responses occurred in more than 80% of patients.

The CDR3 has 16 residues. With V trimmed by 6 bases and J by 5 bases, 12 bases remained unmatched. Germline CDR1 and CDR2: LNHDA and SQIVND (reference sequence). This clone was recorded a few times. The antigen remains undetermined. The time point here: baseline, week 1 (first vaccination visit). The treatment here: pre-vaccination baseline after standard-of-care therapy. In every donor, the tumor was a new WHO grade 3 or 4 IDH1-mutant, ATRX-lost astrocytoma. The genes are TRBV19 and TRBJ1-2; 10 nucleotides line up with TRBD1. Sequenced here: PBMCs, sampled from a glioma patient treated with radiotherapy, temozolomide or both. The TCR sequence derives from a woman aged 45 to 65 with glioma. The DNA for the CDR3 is TGTGCCAGTAGATGGAGTAAGGGACAGGGGTTTTATGGCTACACCTTC. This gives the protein CASRWSKGQGFYGYTF.